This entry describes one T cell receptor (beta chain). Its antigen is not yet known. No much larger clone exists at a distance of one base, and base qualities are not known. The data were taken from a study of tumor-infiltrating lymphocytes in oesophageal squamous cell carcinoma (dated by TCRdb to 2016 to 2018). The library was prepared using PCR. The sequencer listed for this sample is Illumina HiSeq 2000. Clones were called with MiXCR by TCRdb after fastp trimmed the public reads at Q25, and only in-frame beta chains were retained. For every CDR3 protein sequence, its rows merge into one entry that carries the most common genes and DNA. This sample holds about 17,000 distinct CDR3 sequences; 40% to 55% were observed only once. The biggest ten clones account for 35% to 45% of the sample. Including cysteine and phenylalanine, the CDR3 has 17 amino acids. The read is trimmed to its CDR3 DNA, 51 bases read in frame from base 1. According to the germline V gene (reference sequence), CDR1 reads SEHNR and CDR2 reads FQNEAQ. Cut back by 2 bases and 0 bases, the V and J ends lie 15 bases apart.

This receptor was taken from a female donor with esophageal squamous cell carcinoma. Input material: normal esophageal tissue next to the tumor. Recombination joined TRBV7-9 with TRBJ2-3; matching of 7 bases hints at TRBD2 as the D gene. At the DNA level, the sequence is TGTGCCAGCAGCTTAACGTTTCGGGGGGCTAGCACAGATACGCAGTATTTT. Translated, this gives CASSLTFRGASTDTQYF.